This is a list of T cell receptor beta chains from one sample in a study of breast tumors, draining lymph nodes, adjacent tissues. TCRdb re-called the multiplex PCR reads with MiXCR, one entry per CDR3 protein. The sample shows 15,000 to 20,000 distinct CDR3 sequences, 45% of them seen only once. Sequenced input: tumor-adjacent breast tissue. These receptors came from a female donor with breast cancer. Some clones in this sample may be carry-over from other donors' samples. Both conserved end residues are part of each CDR3. D genes are given only for firm matches. Clone size, where shown, is once, few, many, or a class for clones that have expanded.

v_call,d_call,clone_size,j_call,cdr3_aa,cdr3_nt
TRBV7-8,.,medium-sized,TRBJ2-1,CASSLGVVNEQFF,TGTGCCAGCAGCTTAGGAGTCGTCAATGAGCAGTTCTTC
TRBV10-3,TRBD1,many,TRBJ1-1,CASRDRVNTEAFF,TGTGCCAGCCGGGACAGGGTGAACACTGAAGCTTTCTTT
TRBV3-1,TRBD1,many,TRBJ1-5,CASSQTILTGVSNQPQHF,TGTGCCAGCAGCCAAACCATCTTGACAGGGGTCAGCAATCAGCCCCAGCATTTT
TRBV6-1,.,medium-sized,TRBJ1-3,CASRASVSGNTIYF,TGTGCCAGCCGAGCCTCAGTCTCTGGAAACACCATATATTTT
TRBV6-2/TRBV6-3,TRBD2,many,TRBJ2-3,CASSYKEAGGPIDTQYF,TGTGCCAGCAGTTACAAAGAAGCGGGGGGGCCAATAGATACGCAGTATTTT
TRBV6-6,TRBD2,medium-sized,TRBJ2-7,CASRAGLYEQYF,TGTGCCAGCAGAGCGGGACTCTACGAGCAGTACTTC
TRBV5-1,TRBD1,few,TRBJ1-1,CASSSPGQGVWSTEAFF,TGCGCCAGCAGCTCGCCGGGACAGGGGGTTTGGAGCACTGAAGCTTTCTTT
TRBV20-1,TRBD2,medium-sized,TRBJ2-3,CSALPGLAGGVGDTQYF,TGCAGTGCCCTCCCCGGACTAGCGGGAGGAGTGGGGGATACGCAGTATTTT
TRBV28,.,many,TRBJ1-6,CASSLLNSPLHF,TGTGCCAGCAGTTTATTAAATTCACCCCTCCACTTT
TRBV2,.,.,TRBJ2-7,CASSAGSEQYF,TGTGCCAGCAGTGCCGGGAGCGAGCAGTACTTC
TRBV20-1,TRBD1,.,TRBJ2-3,CSAKTGTGATDTQYF,TGCAGTGCTAAAACCGGGACAGGGGCCACAGATACGCAGTATTTT
TRBV20-1,TRBD2,.,TRBJ2-1,CSARVPRTSGGAIDEQFF,TGCAGTGCTAGAGTCCCCAGGACTAGCGGGGGGGCCATCGATGAGCAGTTCTTC
TRBV7-2,.,.,TRBJ2-7,CASSFYICSATGLAGVIAYEQYF,.
TRBV11-2,TRBD1,medium-sized,TRBJ1-3,CASSFAPGQGGNTIYF,TGTGCCAGCAGCTTCGCCCCGGGACAGGGGGGAAACACCATATATTTT
TRBV6-2/TRBV6-3,.,many,TRBJ2-3,CASSHGGTDTQYF,TGTGCCAGCAGTCACGGAGGCACAGATACGCAGTATTTT
TRBV4-2,.,.,TRBJ2-5,CASSQDRGAGETQYF,TGTGCCAGCAGCCAAGATCGGGGGGCCGGTGAGACCCAGTACTTC
TRBV9,.,many,TRBJ2-3,CASSGGSDGGLDTQYF,TGTGCCAGCAGCGGGGGGTCGGACGGCGGACTTGATACGCAGTATTTT
TRBV28,.,many,TRBJ1-5,CASSFAGGGSNQPQHF,TGTGCCAGCAGTTTCGCAGGTGGGGGAAGCAATCAGCCCCAGCATTTT
TRBV19,TRBD2,many,TRBJ2-5,CASGVAGTQETQYF,TGTGCCAGTGGAGTAGCGGGGACGCAAGAGACCCAGTACTTC
TRBV19,.,.,TRBJ2-1,CASSMGGTVYNEQFF,TGTGCCAGTAGTATGGGCGGGACAGTCTACAATGAGCAGTTCTTC
TRBV7-2,TRBD1,large,TRBJ1-2,CASSLSPGTANYGYTF,TGTGCCAGCAGCTTATCCCCCGGGACAGCTAACTATGGCTACACCTTC
TRBV7-9,.,medium-sized,TRBJ1-5,CASSRDRPDQPQHF,TGTGCCAGCAGCAGAGACAGGCCAGATCAGCCCCAGCATTTT
TRBV4-3,.,many,TRBJ2-1,CASSQDQGTYNEQFF,TGCGCCAGCAGCCAAGACCAGGGAACCTACAATGAGCAGTTCTTC
TRBV12-3/TRBV12-4,.,.,TRBJ2-1,CASSSWEVPYNEQFF,TGTGCCAGCAGTTCGTGGGAGGTACCCTACAATGAGCAGTTCTTC
TRBV7-2,.,.,TRBJ2-7,CASSFYICSARDRLEYEQYF,.
TRBV6-4,TRBD1,once,TRBJ2-1,CASSDSDRVEQFF,TGTGCCAGCAGTGACTCGGACAGGGTGGAGCAGTTCTTC
TRBV11-2,.,many,TRBJ2-6,CASSSQGWAAGANVLTF,TGTGCCAGCAGCTCACAAGGGTGGGCGGCCGGGGCCAACGTCCTGACTTTC
TRBV20-1,.,.,TRBJ2-4,CSARDRDLAKNTQYF,TGCAGTGCTAGAGATCGGGATCTTGCCAAAAACACTCAGTACTTC
TRBV4-1,TRBD2,many,TRBJ2-5,CASSQELGGRETQYF,TGCGCCAGCAGCCAAGAATTAGGCGGGAGAGAGACCCAGTACTTC
TRBV24-1,TRBD1,.,TRBJ1-4,CAAVRGQGREKLFF,TGTGCCGCCGTCCGGGGACAGGGGCGGGAAAAACTGTTTTTT
TRBV19,TRBD1,many,TRBJ1-5,CASSLTGGGNQPQHF,TGTGCCAGTAGTTTAACAGGGGGCGGGAATCAGCCCCAGCATTTT
TRBV10-3,TRBD1,many,TRBJ1-1,CAISGHTGVNTEAFF,TGTGCCATCAGTGGTCATACAGGGGTTAACACTGAAGCTTTCTTT
TRBV20-1,TRBD1,medium-sized,TRBJ2-7,CSAPRQGAGEQYF,TGCAGTGCTCCGCGACAGGGGGCCGGGGAGCAGTACTTC
TRBV5-1,TRBD2,once,TRBJ2-1,CASSPPSSGNEQFF,TGCGCCAGCAGCCCCCCCTCTAGCGGTAATGAGCAGTTCTTC
TRBV7-3,TRBD1,once,TRBJ2-1,CASSSDRGEQFF,TGTGCCAGCAGCTCAGACAGGGGGGAGCAGTTCTTC
TRBV6-5,TRBD1,few,TRBJ2-1,CASSTGTGEYREQFF,TGTGCCAGCAGTACCGGGACAGGGGAGTATAGGGAGCAGTTCTTC
TRBV20-1,TRBD2,.,TRBJ2-3,CSARPGLAGGVGDTQYF,TGCAGTGCTAGACCGGGACTAGCGGGAGGAGTGGGGGATACGCAGTATTTT
TRBV27,TRBD2,few,TRBJ2-1,CASSLGGTSVGEQFF,TGTGCCAGCAGTTTGGGGGGGACTAGCGTTGGTGAGCAGTTCTTC
TRBV30,.,.,TRBJ2-7,CAWSPTKYEQYF,TGTGCCTGGAGTCCGACTAAATACGAGCAGTACTTC
TRBV6-5,TRBD1,.,TRBJ2-3,CASSYDNRGLGDTQYF,TGTGCCAGCAGTTACGACAACAGGGGGCTAGGAGATACGCAGTATTTT
TRBV4-1,TRBD1,once,TRBJ2-1,CASSLWRQGADYMNEQFF,TGCGCCAGCAGCCTTTGGAGACAGGGGGCAGACTACATGAATGAGCAGTTCTTC
TRBV20-1,TRBD2,once,TRBJ2-1,CSAGRSSGRAYEQFF,TGCAGTGCTGGGCGTTCTAGCGGGAGAGCGTATGAGCAGTTCTTC
TRBV5-6,TRBD1,few,TRBJ2-5,CASSLRGREPYF,TGTGCCAGCAGCTTGAGGGGGCGAGAGCCATACTTC
TRBV19,TRBD1,.,TRBJ2-5,CARSSGTGYQETQYF,TGTGCCCGTAGTTCCGGGACAGGTTACCAAGAGACCCAGTACTTC
TRBV2,TRBD1,.,TRBJ2-7,CASSNRDRGINEQYF,TGTGCCAGCAGTAACCGGGACAGGGGCATCAACGAGCAGTACTTC
TRBV20-1,.,.,TRBJ2-7,CSVTTPRSGSEQYF,TGCAGTGTTACGACCCCTAGGAGCGGGTCCGAGCAGTACTTC
TRBV2,TRBD1,.,TRBJ2-7,CASSESGTGLYEQYF,TGTGCCAGCAGTGAGTCGGGGACAGGGTTATACGAGCAGTACTTC
TRBV5-8,TRBD2,few,TRBJ2-3,CASTNLAGGITDTQYF,TGTGCCAGCACCAATCTAGCGGGAGGGATCACAGATACGCAGTATTTT
TRBV13,.,.,TRBJ2-7,CASSLLGAHEQYF,TGTGCCAGCAGCTTGCTTGGAGCCCACGAGCAGTACTTC
TRBV9,TRBD2,.,TRBJ2-1,CASSVSGASGIHNEQFF,TGTGCCAGCAGCGTCTCCGGGGCTAGCGGGATCCACAATGAGCAGTTCTTC
TRBV4-1,TRBD2,many,TRBJ2-5,CASSHPGLAGGIDQETQYF,TGCGCCAGCAGCCACCCGGGACTAGCGGGAGGGATTGACCAAGAGACCCAGTACTTC
TRBV7-8,.,many,TRBJ1-1,CASSLLDQKGEAFF,TGTGCCAGCAGCTTATTAGACCAGAAGGGTGAAGCTTTCTTT
TRBV7-3,TRBD2,medium-sized,TRBJ2-3,CASSRSGGAVDTQYF,TGTGCCAGCAGTCGGAGCGGGGGGGCCGTAGATACGCAGTATTTT
TRBV20-1,TRBD1,once,TRBJ2-1,CSAPGQGENAQFF,TGCAGTGCTCCGGGACAGGGGGAAAATGCGCAGTTCTTC
TRBV7-9,.,.,TRBJ2-1,CASSPLEEAYNEQFF,TGTGCCAGCAGCCCTCTGGAGGAAGCCTACAATGAGCAGTTCTTC
TRBV2,.,once,TRBJ1-4,CARSSGEKLFF,TGTGCCCGCTCATCAGGTGAAAAACTGTTTTTT
TRBV6-2/TRBV6-3,TRBD1,many,TRBJ2-7,CASSHPGQLISYEQYF,TGTGCCAGCAGTCACCCGGGACAGCTTATTTCCTACGAGCAGTACTTC
TRBV29-1,TRBD1,.,TRBJ1-4,CSGGTGRYEKLFF,TGCAGCGGGGGGACAGGGAGATATGAAAAACTGTTTTTT
TRBV28,.,few,TRBJ2-3,CASSLWAGGGTDTQYF,TGTGCCAGCAGTTTGTGGGCCGGGGGAGGCACAGATACGCAGTATTTT